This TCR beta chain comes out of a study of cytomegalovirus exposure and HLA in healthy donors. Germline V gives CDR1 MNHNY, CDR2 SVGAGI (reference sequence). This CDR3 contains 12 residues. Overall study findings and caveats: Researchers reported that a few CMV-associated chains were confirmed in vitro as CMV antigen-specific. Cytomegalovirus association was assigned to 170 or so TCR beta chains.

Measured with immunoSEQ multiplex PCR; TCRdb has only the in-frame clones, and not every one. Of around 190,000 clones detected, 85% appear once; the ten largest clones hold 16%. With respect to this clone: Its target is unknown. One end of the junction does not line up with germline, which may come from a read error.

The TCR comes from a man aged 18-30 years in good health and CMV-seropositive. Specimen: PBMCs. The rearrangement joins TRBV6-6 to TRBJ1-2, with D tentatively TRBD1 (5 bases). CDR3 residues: CASSIVGTPFSF. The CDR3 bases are TGTGCCAGCAGTATCGTAGGGACTCCCTTCTCCTTC.